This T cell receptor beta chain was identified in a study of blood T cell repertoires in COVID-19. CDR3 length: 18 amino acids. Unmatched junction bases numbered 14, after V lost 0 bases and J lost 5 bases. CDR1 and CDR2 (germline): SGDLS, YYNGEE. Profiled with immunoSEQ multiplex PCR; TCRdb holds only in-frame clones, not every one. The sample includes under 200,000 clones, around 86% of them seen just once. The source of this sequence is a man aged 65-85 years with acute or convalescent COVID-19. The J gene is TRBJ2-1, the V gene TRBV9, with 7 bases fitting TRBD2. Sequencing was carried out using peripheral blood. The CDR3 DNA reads TGTGCCAGCAGCGTAGCTATAACTAGCGCCTCCCAGGACAATGAGCAGTTCTTC. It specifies CASSVAITSASQDNEQFF.